This T cell receptor (beta chain) is from a study of shared clonotypes between healthy human individuals. Germline trimming cut 8 bases from V and 3 bases from J; bases unmatched to any gene: 4. Germline V CDR1 and CDR2: MDHEN, SYDVKM. This CDR3 comprises 15 residues. The repertoire was sequenced with immunoSEQ multiplex PCR; TCRdb's copy has only in-frame clones and lacks some. The top ten clones hold 1.2% of a sample with about 2 million clones, 85% to 95% of them seen once. Naive-designated CD8 cells lacked CD45RO, were positively enriched for CCR7, and omitted terminally differentiated effector memory CD45RA+ cells.

The sample was naive CD8+ T cells sorted from blood. The chain recombines TRBV28 with TRBJ2-2; TRBD2 matches 12 bases. This TCR came from a man aged 18 to 30 in good health. The CDR3, as DNA: TGTGCCAGCCATAGACTAGCGGGGGACACCGGGGAGCTGTTTTTT. It codes for CASHRLAGDTGELFF.